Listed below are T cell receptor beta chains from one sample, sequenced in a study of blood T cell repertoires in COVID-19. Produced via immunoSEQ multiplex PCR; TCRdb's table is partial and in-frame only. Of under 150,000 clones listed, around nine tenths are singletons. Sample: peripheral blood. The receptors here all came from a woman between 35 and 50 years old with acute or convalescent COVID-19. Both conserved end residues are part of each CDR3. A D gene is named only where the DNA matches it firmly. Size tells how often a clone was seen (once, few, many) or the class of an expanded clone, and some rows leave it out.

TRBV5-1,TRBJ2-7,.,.,TGCGCCAGCAGCACGGGAGTAAACGAGCAGTACTTC,CASSTGVNEQYF
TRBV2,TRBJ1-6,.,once,TGTGCCAGCAGTGAGGCTTCTTCACCCCTCCACTTT,CASSEASSPLHF
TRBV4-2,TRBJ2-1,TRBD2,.,TGTGCCAGCAGCCAAGAATTAATCGGCGGGAGCTCCTACAATGAGCAGTTCTTC,CASSQELIGGSSYNEQFF
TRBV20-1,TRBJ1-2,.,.,TGCAGTGCTAGTGGCGGTTACTATGGCTACACCTTC,CSASGGYYGYTF
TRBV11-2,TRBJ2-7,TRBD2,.,TGTGCCAGCAGCTCAGGAGGGCTAGCGGCCTCCTACGAGCAGTACTTC,CASSSGGLAASYEQYF
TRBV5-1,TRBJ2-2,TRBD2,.,TGCGCCAGCAGCAGCACTAGCGGGAGGGCTAAAGCGAACACCGGGGAGCTGTTTTTT,CASSSTSGRAKANTGELFF
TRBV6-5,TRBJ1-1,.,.,TGTGCCAGCGTGGGAGCCGTTAGCACTGAAGCTTTCTTT,CASVGAVSTEAFF
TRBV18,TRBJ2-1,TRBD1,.,TGTGCCAGCTCACCACCGGGAACAGGGGGCACCTACAATGAGCAGTTCTTC,CASSPPGTGGTYNEQFF
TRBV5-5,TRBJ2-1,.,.,TGTGCCAGCAGCTTGGGTGCCTATCTCTACAATGAGCAGTTCTTC,CASSLGAYLYNEQFF
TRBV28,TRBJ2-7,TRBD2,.,TGTGCCAGCAACTACGTGGGGGCTCGGACTAGCGGCCCGGCGGGGCAGTACTTC,CASNYVGARTSGPAGQYF
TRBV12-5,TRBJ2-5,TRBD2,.,TGTGCTAGTGGTTTGAGCGGGAGTATTGAGACCCAGTACTTC,CASGLSGSIETQYF
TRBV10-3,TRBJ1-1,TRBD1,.,TGTGCCATCAGTGTTGCCACAGGGGGCCGGAGGTCTGAAGCTTTCTTT,CAISVATGGRRSEAFF
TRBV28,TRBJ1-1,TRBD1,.,TGTGCCAGCAGTTTCGGACAGGTGAACACTGAAGCTTTCTTT,CASSFGQVNTEAFF
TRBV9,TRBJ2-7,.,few,TGTGCCAGCAGCGCCTCGGGTCTCCCCTACGAGCAGTACTTC,CASSASGLPYEQYF
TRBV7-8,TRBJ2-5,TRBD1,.,TGTGCCAGCAGCTCTATTTACGGACAGGTGGAGCAAGAGACCCAGTACTTC,CASSSIYGQVEQETQYF
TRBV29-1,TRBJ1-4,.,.,TGCAGCGCCACGTTGGGGGCGCAAAATGAAAAACTGTTTTTT,CSATLGAQNEKLFF
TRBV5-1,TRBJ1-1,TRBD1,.,TGCGCCAGCAGCCTTCGGGACAGTCTGAACACTGAAGCTTTCTTT,CASSLRDSLNTEAFF
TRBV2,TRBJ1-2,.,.,TGTGCCAGCAGATCCCCGGGACTCCTTGTTTTGATCACCTTC,CASRSPGLLVLITF
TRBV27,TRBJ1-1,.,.,TGTGCCAGCAGTTTCCTATCCCCGAACACTGAAGCTTTCTTT,CASSFLSPNTEAFF
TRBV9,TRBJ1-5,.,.,TGTGCCAGCAGCGGGGGCCTGACAGGCAATCAGCCCCAGCATTTT,CASSGGLTGNQPQHF
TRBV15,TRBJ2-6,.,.,TGTGCCACCAGCAGAGATCCAGCGGGTTCTGGGGCCAACGTCCTGACTTTC,CATSRDPAGSGANVLTF
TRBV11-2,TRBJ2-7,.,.,TGTGCCAGCAGCCCGTCAGGGCACGAGCAGTACTTC,CASSPSGHEQYF
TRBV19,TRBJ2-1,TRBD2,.,TGTGCCAGTAAAGTTTTTGGGGCTAGCGGCGTTGAGCAGTTCTTC,CASKVFGASGVEQFF
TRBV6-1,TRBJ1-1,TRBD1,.,TGTGCCAGCAGTGAGAGACAGGGATACACTGAAGCTTTCTTT,CASSERQGYTEAFF
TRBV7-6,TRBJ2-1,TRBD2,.,TGTGCCAGCAGCTTAAGGTCGGCTAGCGGATACTCCTACAATGAGCAGTTCTTC,CASSLRSASGYSYNEQFF
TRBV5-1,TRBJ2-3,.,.,TGCGCCAGCAGCTTTGCGGGGGCCAGCACAGATACGCAGTATTTT,CASSFAGASTDTQYF
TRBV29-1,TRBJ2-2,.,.,TGCAGCGTTGCCGTCACCGGGGAGCTGTTTTTT,CSVAVTGELFF
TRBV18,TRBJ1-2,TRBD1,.,TGTGCCAGCTCACCGGGACAGGGAGGCTATGGCTACACCTTC,CASSPGQGGYGYTF
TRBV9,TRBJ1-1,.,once,TGTGCCAGCAGCATAGTTGGTACGGACACTGAAGCTTTCTTT,CASSIVGTDTEAFF
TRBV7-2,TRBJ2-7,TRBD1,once,TGTGCCAGCACCCTACAGGGGCAATTCGGCGAGCAGTACTTC,CASTLQGQFGEQYF
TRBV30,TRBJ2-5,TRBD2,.,TGTGCCTGGGTACTAGCGGGAGGGGGGACCCAGTACTTC,CAWVLAGGGTQYF
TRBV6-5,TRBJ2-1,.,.,TGTGCCAGCAGCCCCCGGACCGCTAAGGGAGGGCAGTTCTTC,CASSPRTAKGGQFF
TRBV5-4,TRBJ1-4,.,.,TGTGCCAGCAGCCGCGGGACAACTAATGAAAAACTGTTTTTT,CASSRGTTNEKLFF
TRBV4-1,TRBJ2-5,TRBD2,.,TGCGCCAGCAGCCAAGATTCGGGGCTAGCGGGAGGGGCGGAGACCCAGTACTTC,CASSQDSGLAGGAETQYF
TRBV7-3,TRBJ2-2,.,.,TGTGCCAGCAGCTTCCTCGGAGTGGGGGAGCTGTTTTTT,CASSFLGVGELFF
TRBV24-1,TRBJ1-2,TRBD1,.,TGTGCCACCAGTGCCCCCCAGGGGGACGGCTACACCTTC,CATSAPQGDGYTF
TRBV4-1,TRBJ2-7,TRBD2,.,TGCGCCAGCAGCCAAGAGGTTGCTAGCGGCTCCTACGAGCAGTACTTC,CASSQEVASGSYEQYF
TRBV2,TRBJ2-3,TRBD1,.,TGTGCCGGCTATCCGGGACAGGGTATTACAGATACGCAGTATTTT,CAGYPGQGITDTQYF
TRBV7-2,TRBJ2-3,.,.,TGTGCCAGCAGCTCCTCCCCTATTTTTGCTGCGGGCACAGATACGCAGTATTTT,CASSSSPIFAAGTDTQYF
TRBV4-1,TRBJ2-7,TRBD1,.,TGCGCCACCCGGGACAGGGACTACGAGCAGTACTTC,CATRDRDYEQYF
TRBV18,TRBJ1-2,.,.,TGTGCCAGCTCACCGTGGCAGGAGGCCTCTGGAAACTATGGCTACACCTTC,CASSPWQEASGNYGYTF
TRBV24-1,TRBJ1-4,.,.,TGTGCCACCAGTGAACCAAACAGTGAAAAACTGTTTTTT,CATSEPNSEKLFF
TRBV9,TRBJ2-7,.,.,TGTGCCAGCAGCGTGGACTACTCCTACGAGCAGTACTTC,CASSVDYSYEQYF
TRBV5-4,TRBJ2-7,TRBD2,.,TGTGCCAGCGGTAGGGAGGGGAGCTACGAGCAGTACTTC,CASGREGSYEQYF
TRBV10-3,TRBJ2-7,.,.,TGTGCCATCAGGGACAGCCCCTACGAGCAGTACTTC,CAIRDSPYEQYF
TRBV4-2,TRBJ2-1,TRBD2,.,TGTGCCAGCAGCCGAGGACTAGGTGTCTACAATGAGCAGTTCTTC,CASSRGLGVYNEQFF
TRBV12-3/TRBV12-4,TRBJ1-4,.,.,TGTGCCAGCAGTCGGGAGTCTAATGAAAAACTGTTTTTT,CASSRESNEKLFF
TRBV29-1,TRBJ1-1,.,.,TGCAGCGCACCCCGGGGCGGGGGAGGAACTGAAGCTTTCTTT,CSAPRGGGGTEAFF
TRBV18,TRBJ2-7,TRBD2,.,TGTGCCAGCTCACCAGGGCTAGCGGGGGCCTCCTCCTACGAGCAGTACTTC,CASSPGLAGASSYEQYF
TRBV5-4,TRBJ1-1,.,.,TGTGCCAGCAGCTTTGGGCACCCAGGTAGTTCCTCCACTGAAGCTTTCTTT,CASSFGHPGSSSTEAFF
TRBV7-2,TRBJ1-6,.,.,TGTGCCAGCAGCAGGGCGGGGAGCTCCTATAATTCACCCCTCCACTTT,CASSRAGSSYNSPLHF
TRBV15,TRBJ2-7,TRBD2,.,TGTGCCACCAGCAGATATTTACTAGCGGGAGGGAACTACGAGCAGTACTTC,CATSRYLLAGGNYEQYF
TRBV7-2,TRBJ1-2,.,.,TGCGCCAGCAGCTTAGACAGCCTAAATTATGGCTACACCTTC,CASSLDSLNYGYTF
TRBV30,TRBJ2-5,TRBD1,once,TGTGCCTGGAGTGGGGGGACAGGGTTAGAGACCCAGTACTTC,CAWSGGTGLETQYF
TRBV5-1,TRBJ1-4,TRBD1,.,TGCGCCAGCAGCCCGGACAGGGTGGCTGAAAAACTGTTTTTT,CASSPDRVAEKLFF
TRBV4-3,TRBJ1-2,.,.,TGCGCCAGCAGCCAAGCCGACGGGGTAGGCTATGGCTACACCTTC,CASSQADGVGYGYTF
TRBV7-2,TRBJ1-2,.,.,TGTGCCAGCAGCTCCAGGGGACGCCAACTTGGCTACACCTTC,CASSSRGRQLGYTF
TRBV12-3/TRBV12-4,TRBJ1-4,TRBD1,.,TGTGCCAGCAGCCTAGGGGACAGTAAACTGTTTTTT,CASSLGDSKLFF